The 21 T cell receptor beta chains below all came from one sample that was sequenced in a study of beta chain features in type 1 diabetes (dated by TCRdb to the late 2010s). Overall study outcomes, separate from this receptor: Type 1 diabetes patients showed a moderate but significant shortening of TCRB CDR3 length in all four CD4+ subsets.

Their antigens are not known. Receptor libraries were prepared by the immunoSEQ multiplex PCR assay. The entire isolated RNA was reverse transcribed using the High Capacity cDNA Reverse Transcription Kit, and thus expressed TCRB transcripts were sequenced. TCRdb provides this immuneACCESS table in a form limited to in-frame rearrangements. Some clones are lacking; in checked studies, under half of them reflect an unresolved V gene, and why the rest are absent is not known. Across this sample there are hundreds of thousands of clones, with roughly 12% seen only once. In total, the top ten clones hold approximately 0.011% of the sample. The specimen was naive CD4+ T cells from blood. The cell subset or site label on this specimen signifies: true naive CD4+ T cells. The receptors shown here come from a woman in her late teens or twenties with type 1 diabetes.

The V gene is TRBV6-6, the J gene TRBJ2-5, with 10 bases matching TRBD2. The CDR3 runs to 14 residues. J was trimmed by 5 bases and V by 11 bases; bases with no gene match: 11. CDR1 is MNHNY, CDR2 SVGAGI, per germline (reference sequence). The CDR3 protein is CAGGRTSGGETQYF. The CDR3 DNA follows: TGTGCCGGGGGTAGGACTAGCGGAGGGGAGACCCAGTACTTC.

The V and J genes are TRBV7-2 and TRBJ1-5; a weak D match, TRBD1 (6 bases). Trimming removed 2 bases at V and 4 bases at J, with 18 bases between. CDR1 is SGHTA, CDR2 FQGNSA, per germline. This CDR3 spans 17 amino acids. CDR3: CASSLRGGAGLNQPQHF. The CDR3 nucleotides read TGTGCCAGCAGCTTAAGGGGGGGGGCAGGGTTGAATCAGCCCCAGCATTTT.

The V and J genes are TRBV9 and TRBJ1-5, with D possibly being TRBD1 (6 bases). The CDR3 covers 14 residues. V gave up 0 bases and J gave up 5 bases, with 9 bases separating them. Germline values: CDR1 SGDLS, CDR2 YYNGEE. The CDR3 nucleotides are TGTGCCAGCAGCGTAGATCCAGGGGATCAGCCCCAGCATTTT. Amino acid sequence: CASSVDPGDQPQHF.

As DNA, the CDR3 is TGCGCCAGCAGCCAAGAAGCGGGACAGGGTTTTGACTTAACCTACGAGCAGTACTTC. Its protein is CASSQEAGQGFDLTYEQYF. V and J are TRBV4-3 and TRBJ2-7; 9 nucleotides agree with TRBD1. This CDR3 has 19 amino acids. V was clipped by 0 bases and J by 2 bases; unmatched bases: 14. The germline V gene has CDR1 LGHNA and CDR2 YSLEER.

The chain uses TRBV7-2 and TRBJ1-2; tentatively, D is TRBD1 (5 bases). The V gene lost 5 bases and the J gene lost 5 bases, with 9 bases spanning the gap. CDR1 SGHTA and CDR2 FQGNSA come from the germline V gene. The CDR3 spans 12 residues. The CDR3 sequence: CASSVAGYGYTF. The CDR3, as DNA: TGTGCCAGCAGCGTCGCAGGGTATGGCTACACCTTC.

This sequence joins TRBV18 and TRBJ2-5, with TRBD1 matching 9 bases. V dropped 3 bases and J dropped 5; count of bases not matched to a gene: 7. In germline, CDR1 is KGHSH, CDR2 LQKENI. The CDR3 extends over 15 amino acids. The CDR3 sequence: CASSPNRGQAETQYF. In nucleotides, the CDR3 is TGTGCCAGCTCACCGAACAGGGGGCAGGCGGAGACCCAGTACTTC.

This clone appeared a few times. V is TRBV5-1 and J is TRBJ2-1; 8 bases line up with TRBD2. Germline V gene lookup returns CDR1 SGHRS and CDR2 YFSETQ. V gave up 6 bases and J gave up 8 bases; unmatched junction bases: 10. This CDR3 has 14 residues. The CDR3 nucleotides are TGCGCCAGCACCAAGGGACTAGAGGGCCATGAGCAGTTCTTC. Translated: CASTKGLEGHEQFF.

This clone occurred a few times. The chain recombines TRBV28 with TRBJ2-5; 12 bases agree with TRBD1. The length of the CDR3 is 15 residues. CDR1 MDHEN and CDR2 SYDVKM come from the germline V gene. Trimming at V came to 3 bases and at J to 7 bases, leaving 6 bases not matched to a gene. CDR3 in amino acids: CASSFGDRGHGTQYF. The CDR3 DNA follows: TGTGCCAGCAGTTTTGGGGACAGGGGGCATGGGACCCAGTACTTC.

J is TRBJ1-2 and V is TRBV2, with 8 bases fitting TRBD1. Per germline, CDR1 SNHLY and CDR2 FYNNEI. The J segment lost 2 bases and the V segment lost 8 bases, leaving 4 bases of the junction unmatched. The CDR3 totals 13 residues. CDR3 in amino acids: CASGTGANYGYTF. The CDR3, as DNA: TGTGCCAGCGGGACAGGTGCCAACTATGGCTACACCTTC.

The rearrangement links TRBV19 to TRBJ1-2; D is ambiguous. The CDR3 extends over 13 amino acids. Per the germline V gene, CDR1 is LNHDA and CDR2 is SQIVND (reference sequence). Trimming removed 7 bases from V and 5 bases from J, with 14 bases in between. The CDR3: CASKRLGQYGYTF. In DNA form, the CDR3 reads TGTGCCAGTAAAAGGCTGGGCCAATATGGCTACACCTTC.

This chain links TRBV7-8 with TRBJ2-1; 11 bases align to TRBD2. There are 15 residues in the CDR3. V dropped 6 bases and J dropped 7; count of bases not matched to a gene: 8. CDR1 is SGHVS, CDR2 FQNEAQ, per germline. CDR3 sequence (DNA): TGTGCCAGCAGGTTCACTAGCGGGAGACATAATGAGCAGTTCTTC. Translated, it gives CASRFTSGRHNEQFF.

The gene calls are TRBV9 and TRBJ1-2; D is ambiguous. Germline CDR1 is SGDLS and CDR2 is YYNGEE. V was clipped by 7 bases and J by 3 bases, with 19 bases between them. The CDR3 is 15 residues long. For the CDR3, the DNA is TGTGCCAGCTCCAAGGTGGGTGGAGAAGACTATGGCTACACCTTC. Encoded protein: CASSKVGGEDYGYTF.

On this clone: A read error may account for a junction end that differs from germline. CDR3 in DNA: TGTGCCAGCAGCCCCCGGGGACAGCCACCCACCCGGGAGCTGTTTTTT. This translates into CASSPRGQPPTRELFF. The chain joins TRBV9 to TRBJ2-2; TRBD1 matches 7 bases. The CDR3 contains 16 residues. Germline CDR1 and CDR2: SGDLS and YYNGEE.

The rearrangement uses TRBV11-2 and TRBJ2-3; tentatively, D is TRBD2 (6 bases). Germline CDR1 reads SGHAT; CDR2 reads FQNNGV. This CDR3 spans 16 amino acids. V gave up 5 bases and J gave up 2 bases, with 17 bases separating them. As DNA, the CDR3 is TGTGCCAGCAGCCCACTAGGGGCGGGGTACACAGATACGCAGTATTTT. This gives the protein CASSPLGAGYTDTQYF. Full variable domain (missing parts from reference TRBV11-2 and TRBJ2-3): EAGVAQSPRYKIIEKRQSVAFWCNPISGHATLYWYQQILGQGPKLLIQFQNNGVVDDSQLPKDRFSAERLKGVDSTLKIQPAKLEDSAVYLCASSPLGAGYTDTQYFGPGTRLTVL.

There are a few counts of this clone. This chain uses TRBV5-4 with TRBJ2-7, with D perhaps TRBD1 (6 bases). With 4 bases removed from V and 0 bases from J, the gap between germline ends came to 11 bases. This CDR3 is built from 14 residues. Germline CDR1 and CDR2: SGHNT and YYREEE (reference sequence). CDR3 amino acids: CASSIRDTSYEQYF. CDR3 bases: TGTGCCAGCAGCATCCGGGACACCTCCTACGAGCAGTACTTC.

The V call is TRBV15, the J call TRBJ1-3; TRBD1 aligns across 8 bases. The CDR3 has 15 residues. Germline-derived CDR1 and CDR2 are LNHNV and YYDKDF (reference sequence). V was pared by 4 bases and J by 1 base, with 3 bases of the junction left unmatched. CDR3 in amino acids: CATSTRTGSGNTIYF. CDR3 in DNA: TGTGCCACCAGCACGAGGACAGGGTCTGGAAACACCATATATTTT.

The chain combines TRBV6-6 with TRBJ1-2; TRBD1 aligns across 9 bases. V gave up 2 bases and J gave up 5 bases; unmatched junction bases: 6. The V gene's germline CDR1 is MNHNY and CDR2 SVGAGI (reference sequence). The CDR3 runs to 15 residues. The CDR3 loop reads CASSYGDREGYGYTF. CDR3 nucleotide sequence: TGTGCCAGCAGTTACGGGGACAGGGAGGGGTATGGCTACACCTTC.

V usage is TRBV5-4 and J usage is TRBJ2-3; 16 positions agree with TRBD2. Trimming removed 4 bases from V and 6 bases from J; junction bases left unmatched: 8. This CDR3 has 17 amino acids. In germline, CDR1 is SGHNT, CDR2 YYREEE (reference sequence). In DNA, the CDR3 is TGTGCCAGCAGCGAATCCGGGACTAGCGGGGGGGAGGATACGCAGTATTTT. Its protein is CASSESGTSGGEDTQYF.

V is TRBV5-1 and J is TRBJ2-3; 8 bases agree with TRBD1. Germline CDR1 and CDR2: SGHRS and YFSETQ. This CDR3 region has 15 residues. The ends lost 3 bases at V and 3 bases at J; junction bases unmatched: 6. The CDR3 loop reads CASSSWDRPTDTQYF. Here the CDR3 DNA reads TGCGCCAGCAGCTCTTGGGACAGGCCGACAGATACGCAGTATTTT.

The chain joins TRBV19 to TRBJ1-1; D not resolved. CDR1 LNHDA and CDR2 SQIVND come from the germline V gene (reference sequence). CDR3 length equals 11 residues. Trimming pared 7 bases from V and 3 bases from J, leaving 6 bases between. The CDR3 loop is CASTKYTEAFF. The CDR3 region has the DNA TGTGCCAGTACAAAATACACTGAAGCTTTCTTT.

This clone has more than one count but fewer than ten. This chain joins TRBV28 and TRBJ2-1; D might be TRBD1 (6 bases). The germline gives CDR1 MDHEN, CDR2 SYDVKM. V lost 2 bases and J 4 bases, leaving 18 bases between the germline ends. The CDR3 covers 17 residues. This chain's CDR3 is CASSLAPPRGKYNEQFF. Written as DNA, the CDR3 is TGTGCCAGCAGTTTAGCCCCCCCAAGGGGGAAGTACAATGAGCAGTTCTTC.